Below, one TCR beta chain is given with its context. The antigen is unknown. The sample belongs to a study of T cells after yellow fever vaccination. The study, taken as a whole, reports: After the booster, approximately 96% of CD4 and about nine tenths of CD8 primary-response clones were re-detected.

The CDR3 has 13 amino acids. Trimming removed 4 bases from V and 2 bases from J, with 7 bases in between. CDR1 and CDR2 from the germline V gene are SGHKS and YYEKEE (reference sequence). In making TCR cDNA, 5'RACE template switching added a universal primer site and UMIs to it. TCRdb re-analysed the 5' RACE reads in MiXCR, keeping a single row per CDR3 protein. The sample lists fewer than 450,000 distinct CDR3 sequences; 11% were seen once. The source of this sequence is a man between 18 and 29 years old who received the YFV17D yellow fever vaccine. Sequencing used PBMCs, obtained on the day of the first yellow fever vaccination. The gene calls are TRBV5-5 and TRBJ1-3; no clear D. CDR3 residues: CASSVDAGNTIYF. The CDR3 DNA reads TGTGCCAGCAGCGTGGACGCTGGAAACACCATATATTTT.